This T cell receptor (beta chain) was profiled in a study of Ad26.COV2.S vaccination and SARS-CoV-2 variants (dated by TCRdb to about 2021). With regard to the full study: Donors in the vaccine arm were drawn from COV1001, a multicentre, randomized, double-blind, placebo-controlled phase I-IIa trial testing Ad26.COV2.S in healthy adults. Ad26.COV2.S was administered intramuscularly at a dose of 5x10^10 or 1x10^11 viral particles, either as one shot or as two shots given 56 days apart. The specificity and breadth of SARS-CoV-2-reactive T cell receptors after Ad26.COV2.S vaccination were assessed by TCRbeta repertoire sequencing. The TCR-sequenced set comprised around 30 samples: roughly 19 Ad26.COV2.S vaccine recipients, 5 placebo recipients and 8 SARS-CoV-2 convalescent individuals. Trial participants were randomized into five groups of five, in which low-dose or high-dose Ad26.COV2.S was given once or twice, or placebo was given on both occasions. Throughout the experiments and outcome assessment, investigators stayed blinded to trial group allocation.

With respect to this clone: It lacks a known antigen. No clone much larger than this one lies a single base away; base qualities are absent.

TCRbeta CDR3 regions were sequenced with the immunoSEQ Assay. After extraction, genomic DNA underwent amplification by bias-controlled multiplex PCR, followed by high-throughput sequencing. The original pipeline was this. To quantify the absolute abundance of every unique TCRbeta CDR3 region, sequences were collapsed and filtered. Usable DNA was measured by amplifying reference genes present in all nucleated cells, and TCRbeta template counts were normalized to that usable DNA to estimate T cell fraction. Repertoire TCRs were annotated as SARS-CoV-2-specific when V gene, CDR3 amino acid sequence and J gene were exactly matched to a known reactive TCR set. MIRA supplied the reference SARS-CoV-2 TCR set, which was filtered for enrichment in COVID-19-positive ImmuneCODE repertoires so that public or cross-reactive TCRs were removed. Based on the MIRA antigens, annotated TCRs were further analysed at the level of specific ORF or position within ORF. Breadth was defined as annotated unique rearrangements over total unique productive rearrangements; depth was the summed frequency of those rearrangements. Group comparisons of TCR breadth used two-sided Wilcoxon rank-sum tests. The clones in this table, taken by TCRdb from immuneACCESS, are in-frame only. Not every clone is retained; where verified, under half of the shortfall comes from an unresolved V gene, and the cause of the rest is unknown. The V and J calls and the clone size are those of that table, but D and trimming were determined from the DNA. Across this sample there are some 370,000 clones, with about four fifths seen only once. 7% to 9.5% of the sample lies in the top ten.

General study outcomes and caveats: The authors noted that the TCR breadth and depth analyses may have underestimated total T cell responses. Comparing responses between vaccine doses or regimens was not something the study was powered to do. Non-spike TCR breadth was comparable between vaccine and placebo recipients, consistent with the vaccine containing only spike. Ad26.COV2.S recipients had higher spike-specific TCR breadth than placebo recipients (P = 0.0014). After vaccination, substantial breadth of spike-specific CD8+ and CD4+ T cell responses was reported.

The treatment or condition tag for this specimen amounts to: around 19 received Ad26.COV2.S at low or high dose, single or two shots; about 5 received placebo; per-sample allocation not given. For vaccine and placebo recipients, repertoires were sequenced using samples collected on day 63 after the first injection. Cohort 1b enrolled 20 to 30 adults aged 18-55 years at a single site in Boston, USA, between 29 July and 7 August 2020. Ad26.COV2.S was a replication-incompetent adenovirus type 26 vector that expressed a prefusion-stabilized SARS-CoV-2 spike protein derived from the original Wuhan strain. CDR1 and CDR2 were assigned from the germline V gene as SGHVS and FQNEAQ. Including the terminal cysteine and phenylalanine, the CDR3 comprises 15 residues. Only the CDR3 DNA stays, 45 bases, in frame from base 1. Trimming takes 1 base from V and 1 base from J, and the germline ends sit 10 bases apart.

The receptor's source is a person aged 18-65 years who received the Ad26.COV2.S COVID-19 vaccine or a placebo. The sequencing here drew on peripheral blood, taken in a trial of Ad26.COV2.S vaccine versus placebo. The sequence links TRBV7-8 to TRBJ1-1; the D gene is perhaps TRBD1, on 5 matching bases. The CDR3 loop reads CASSLVGGKNTEAFF. The nucleotide sequence is given as TGTGCCAGCAGCTTAGTCGGGGGGAAGAACACTGAAGCTTTCTTT. Outside the CDR3, residues come from the reference TRBV7-8 and TRBJ1-1 proteins, so the full variable domain is: GAGVSQSPRYKVAKRGQDVALRCDPISGHVSLFWYQQALGQGPEFLTYFQNEAQLDKSGLPSDRFFAERPEGSVSTLKIQRTQQEDSAVYLCASSLVGGKNTEAFFGQGTRLTVV.